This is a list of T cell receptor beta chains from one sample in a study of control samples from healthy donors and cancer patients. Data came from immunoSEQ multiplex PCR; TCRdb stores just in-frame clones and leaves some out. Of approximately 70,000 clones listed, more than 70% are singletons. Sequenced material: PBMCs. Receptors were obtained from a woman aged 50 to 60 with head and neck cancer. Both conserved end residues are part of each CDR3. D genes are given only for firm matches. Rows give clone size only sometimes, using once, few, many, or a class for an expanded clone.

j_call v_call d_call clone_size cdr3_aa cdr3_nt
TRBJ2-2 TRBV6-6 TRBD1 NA CASSTVPGQVGELFF TGTGCCAGCAGCACCGTCCCGGGACAGGTCGGGGAGCTGTTTTTT
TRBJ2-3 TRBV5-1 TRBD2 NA CASRSGLAVLTDTQYF TGCGCCAGCAGATCGGGACTAGCGGTACTCACAGATACGCAGTATTTT
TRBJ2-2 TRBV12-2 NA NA CASRFTNVTGLEAGELFF TGTGCAAGTCGCTTTACAAACGTGACAGGGTTGGAGGCTGGGGAGCTGTTTTTT
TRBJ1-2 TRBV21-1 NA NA CASQNGEVGYTF TGTGCCAGCCAGAATGGAGAGGTAGGCTACACCTTC
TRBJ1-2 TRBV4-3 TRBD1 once CASSLSTGGGSSGYTF TGCGCCAGCAGCCTTTCGACAGGGGGCGGCTCGTCTGGCTACACCTTC
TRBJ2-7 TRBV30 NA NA CAWRTPSRGYEQYF TGTGCCTGGAGGACTCCTTCAAGAGGCTACGAGCAGTACTTC
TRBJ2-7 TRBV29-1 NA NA CSVANQEQYF TGCAGCGTAGCTAATCAGGAGCAGTACTTC
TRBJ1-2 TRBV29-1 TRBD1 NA CSVEQDRSYYTF TGCAGCGTTGAGCAGGACAGGTCATACTACACCTTC
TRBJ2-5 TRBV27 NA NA CASSPSLGVEETQYF TGTGCCAGCAGTCCCTCGTTAGGGGTGGAAGAGACCCAGTACTTC
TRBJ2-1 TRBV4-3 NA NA CASSHDPRGNEQFF TGCGCCAGCAGCCACGATCCACGGGGCAATGAGCAGTTCTTC
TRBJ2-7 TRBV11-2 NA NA CASSLDRGINEQYF TGTGCCAGCAGCTTAGATCGGGGCATAAACGAGCAGTACTTC
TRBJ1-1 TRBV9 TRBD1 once CASSVAPGGNTEAFF TGTGCCAGCAGCGTAGCACCAGGGGGCAACACTGAAGCTTTCTTT
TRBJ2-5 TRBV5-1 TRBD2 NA CASSSGLAGGQETQYF TGCGCCAGCAGCTCGGGACTAGCGGGGGGACAAGAGACCCAGTACTTC
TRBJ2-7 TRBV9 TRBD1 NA CASSVSGTGVAEQYF TGTGCCAGCAGCGTATCCGGGACAGGGGTTGCCGAGCAGTACTTC
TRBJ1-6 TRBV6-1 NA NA CASSDRQDNSPLHF TGTGCCAGCAGTGACAGGCAGGATAATTCACCCCTCCACTTT
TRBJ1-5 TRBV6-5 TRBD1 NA CATRGDPNQPQHF TGTGCCACCAGGGGGGATCCCAATCAGCCCCAGCATTTT
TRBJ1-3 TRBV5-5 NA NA CASSLEVGGSAGNTIYF TGTGCCAGCAGCTTGGAGGTGGGCGGGAGCGCTGGAAACACCATATATTTT
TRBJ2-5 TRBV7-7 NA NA CASSLSGALQETQYF TGTGCCAGCAGCTTATCAGGGGCCTTACAAGAGACCCAGTACTTC
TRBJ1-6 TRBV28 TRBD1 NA CASSLFSGTGTNSPLHF TGTGCCAGCAGTTTATTCTCCGGGACAGGGACTAATTCGCCCCTCCACTTT
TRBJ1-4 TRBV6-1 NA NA CASSEAEGVGEKLFF TGTGCCAGCAGTGAAGCGGAGGGGGTGGGTGAAAAACTGTTTTTT
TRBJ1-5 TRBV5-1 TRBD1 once CASSLTPTGLNQPQHF TGCGCCAGCAGCTTGACCCCGACAGGGCTGAATCAGCCCCAGCATTTT
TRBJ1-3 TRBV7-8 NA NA CASSLARGNTIYF TGTGCCAGCAGCTTAGCGCGAGGAAACACCATATATTTT
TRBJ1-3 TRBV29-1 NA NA CSVEDGAGNTIYF TGCAGCGTTGAAGACGGGGCTGGAAACACCATATATTTT
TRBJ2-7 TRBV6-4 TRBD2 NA CASNPAERGYYEQYF TGTGCCAGCAACCCCGCGGAGCGGGGCTACTACGAGCAGTACTTC
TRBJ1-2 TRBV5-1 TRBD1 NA CASSLYQDRVKSGYTF TGCGCCAGCAGCTTGTATCAGGACAGGGTTAAGAGTGGCTACACCTTC
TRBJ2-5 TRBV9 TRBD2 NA CASSPPTSGGFSVETQYF TGTGCCAGCAGCCCCCCTACTAGCGGGGGGTTTTCAGTGGAGACCCAGTACTTC
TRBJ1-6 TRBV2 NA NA CASSEALQGTWGSNNSPLHF TGTGCCAGCAGTGAAGCGCTTCAGGGGACTTGGGGCTCCAATAATTCACCCCTCCACTTT
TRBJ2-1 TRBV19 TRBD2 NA CASSSGLAGGPSYNEQFF TGTGCCAGTAGTTCCGGACTAGCGGGGGGGCCTTCCTACAATGAGCAGTTCTTC
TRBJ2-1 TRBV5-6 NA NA CASSSRGLSNEQFF TGTGCCAGCAGCTCACGGGGGCTGAGTAATGAGCAGTTCTTC
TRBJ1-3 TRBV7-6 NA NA CASSLAGTDSGNTIYF TGTGCCAGCAGCTTAGCCGGGACGGACTCTGGAAACACCATATATTTT
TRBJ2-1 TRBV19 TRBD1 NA CASSTGTGVLTYNEQFF TGTGCCAGTAGTACCGGGACAGGGGTCCTTACCTACAATGAGCAGTTCTTC
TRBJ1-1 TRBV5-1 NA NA CASQPGQTERNTEAFF TGCGCCAGCCAGCCAGGACAGACAGAGAGGAACACTGAAGCTTTCTTT
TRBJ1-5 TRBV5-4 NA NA CASSLGPRDQPQHF TGTGCCAGCAGCTTAGGCCCCCGAGATCAGCCCCAGCATTTT
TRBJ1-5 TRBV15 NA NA CATSSSGGNQPQHF TGTGCCACCAGCAGTTCAGGTGGCAATCAGCCCCAGCATTTT
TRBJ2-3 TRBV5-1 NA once CASSLVPSPGQDTQYF TGCGCCAGCAGCTTGGTCCCCTCACCGGGGCAAGATACGCAGTATTTT
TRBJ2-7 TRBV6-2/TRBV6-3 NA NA CASSWDIPSGEQYF TGTGCCAGCAGTTGGGACATCCCCTCGGGCGAGCAGTACTTC
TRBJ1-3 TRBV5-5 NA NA CASSRTDGNTIYF TGTGCCAGCAGCCGGACTGATGGAAACACCATATATTTT
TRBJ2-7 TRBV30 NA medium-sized CAWIKGRGVSYEQYF TGTGCCTGGATAAAAGGCAGGGGTGTTTCTTACGAGCAGTACTTC
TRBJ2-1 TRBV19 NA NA CASTESTGYNEQFF TGTGCCAGTACCGAATCGACAGGATACAATGAGCAGTTCTTC
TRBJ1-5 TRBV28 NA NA CASTPPQHF TGTGCCAGCACCCCGCCCCAGCATTTT
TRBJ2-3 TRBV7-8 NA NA CASSLRVQSDTQYF TGTGCCAGCAGCTTAAGGGTCCAGAGCGATACGCAGTATTTT
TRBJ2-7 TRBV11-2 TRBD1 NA CASSPRTGAGEQYF TGTGCCAGCAGCCCCCGGACAGGCGCGGGCGAGCAGTACTTC
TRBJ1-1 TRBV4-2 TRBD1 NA CASSQDRTGHTEAFF TGTGCCAGCAGCCAAGATAGGACAGGGCACACTGAAGCTTTCTTT
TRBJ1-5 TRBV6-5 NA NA CASSAVSVGDQPQHF TGTGCCAGCAGCGCTGTATCGGTTGGGGATCAGCCCCAGCATTTT
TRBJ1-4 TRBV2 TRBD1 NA CASIPGQGASEKLFF TGTGCCAGCATCCCCGGACAGGGGGCAAGTGAAAAACTGTTTTTT
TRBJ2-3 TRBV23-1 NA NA CASSQLGRTDDTQYF TGCGCCAGCAGTCAATTGGGACGGACCGATGATACGCAGTATTTT
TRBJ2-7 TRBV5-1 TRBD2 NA CASSLAGVRSYEQYF TGCGCCAGCAGCTTAGCGGGGGTAAGAAGTTACGAGCAGTACTTC
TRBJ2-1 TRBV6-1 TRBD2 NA CARRAGDGGGPVEQFF TGTGCCCGCCGTGCGGGGGACGGGGGGGGCCCCGTTGAGCAGTTCTTC
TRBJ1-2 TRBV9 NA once CASSVVGAGYTF TGTGCCAGCAGCGTAGTCGGGGCTGGCTACACCTTC
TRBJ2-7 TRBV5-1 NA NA CASSLQGQGAEQYF TGCGCCAGCAGTTTACAGGGCCAAGGGGCCGAGCAGTACTTC
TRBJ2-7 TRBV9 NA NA CASSVAWGFSYEQYF TGTGCCAGCAGCGTAGCTTGGGGATTCTCCTACGAGCAGTACTTC
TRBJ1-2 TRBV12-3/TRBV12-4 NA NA CASSLSGKDGYTF TGTGCCAGCAGTTTATCGGGGAAAGATGGCTACACCTTC